A single sample gave rise to the 20 T cell receptor beta chains below, sequenced in a study of cytomegalovirus exposure and HLA in healthy donors. Primers for the PCR totalled 60 Vbeta and 13 Jbeta. This table comes from immunoSEQ multiplex PCR, and its TCRdb copy is limited to in-frame clones, with some not included. The data contain almost 200,000 clones, roughly 79% of them seen just once; the ten biggest clones take up about 1.9%. The sequenced material came from PBMCs. The receptors stem from a man under 40 in good health and CMV-seronegative.

The CDR3 DNA reads as TGTGCCAGCAGCCCCGGGACTAGCGTCGACAATGAGCAGTTCTTC. Translated, it gives CASSPGTSVDNEQFF. V gene TRBV9 combines with J gene TRBJ2-1; 10 bases fit TRBD2. V was clipped by 4 bases and J by 5 bases; unmatched bases: 6. This CDR3 spans 15 amino acids. The germline V gene has CDR1 SGDLS and CDR2 YYNGEE.

The count of this clone is one. The chain uses TRBV28 and TRBJ2-1, with D uncertain. Trimming removed 6 bases at V and 5 bases at J, with 5 bases between. This CDR3 is 11 amino acids long. CDR1 and CDR2 from the germline V gene are MDHEN and SYDVKM. The CDR3 DNA sequence: TGTGCCAGCAGACAAGACAATGAGCAGTTCTTC. Its translation is CASRQDNEQFF.

The gene calls are TRBV25-1 and TRBJ1-5, with 7 nucleotides matching TRBD1. Looked up from germline, CDR1 is MGHDK and CDR2 is SYGVNS. V was clipped by 5 bases and J by 2 bases; unmatched bases: 3. This CDR3 comprises 14 residues. CDR3 DNA: TGTGCCAGCAGTTCCACAGGGGGCAATCAGCCCCAGCATTTT. Residues: CASSSTGGNQPQHF.

The V gene is TRBV5-4, the J gene TRBJ2-1; 10 bases align to TRBD2. Germline V gene sequence: CDR1 SGHNT, CDR2 YYREEE (reference sequence). J lost 3 bases, V lost 1 base, and 4 bases had no gene match. This CDR3 region has 16 residues. CDR3 coding DNA: TGTGCCAGCAGCTTGACTCTAGCGGGAGTCTACAATGAGCAGTTCTTC. This sequence encodes CASSLTLAGVYNEQFF.

The gene calls are TRBV6-5 and TRBJ1-1; 8 nucleotides line up with TRBD1. The V gene's germline CDR1 is MNHEY and CDR2 SVGAGI. The CDR3 spans 13 residues. Trimming took 5 bases from V and 6 from J; bases not matched to a gene: 5. Here the CDR3 reads CASSETGAAEAFF. CDR3 DNA sequence: TGTGCCAGCAGTGAGACAGGGGCGGCTGAAGCTTTCTTT.

On this clone itself: Additional DNA sequences in this sample encode the identical CDR3. The chain has TRBV5-1 and TRBJ2-7; 8 bases fit TRBD2. From germline, CDR1 is SGHRS and CDR2 YFSETQ. The ends lost 2 bases at V and 6 bases at J; junction bases unmatched: 1. The CDR3 is made up of 12 amino acids. CDR3 sequence: CASSFTSGEQYF. The DNA of the CDR3 is TGCGCCAGCAGCTTCACTAGCGGCGAGCAGTACTTC.

This clone was counted between two and nine times. The chain has TRBV30 and TRBJ1-1; no firm D call. Germline lookup yields CDR1 GTSNPN and CDR2 SVGIG (reference sequence). The V gene lost 8 bases and the J gene lost 3 bases, with 7 bases spanning the gap. CDR3 size: 10 residues. The CDR3 bases are TGTGCCCATGGAGACACTGAAGCTTTCTTT. It is translated as CAHGDTEAFF.

The rearrangement links TRBV2 to TRBJ2-5; 12 nucleotides line up with TRBD2. The CDR3 covers 16 residues. The germline gives CDR1 SNHLY, CDR2 FYNNEI. V lost 5 bases and J lost 5; bases outside the gene matches: 9. CDR3 residues: CASSNSLAGGEETQYF. CDR3 sequence (DNA): TGTGCCAGCAGTAACTCCCTAGCGGGAGGGGAGGAGACCCAGTACTTC.

V gene TRBV25-1 combines with J gene TRBJ1-5; a weak D match, TRBD1 (5 bases). Germline-derived CDR1 and CDR2 are MGHDK and SYGVNS. The CDR3 runs 16 residues. V lost 3 bases to trimming and J lost 3 bases, with 15 bases between them. The CDR3 protein is CASSEGGDSFNQPQHF. CDR3 nucleotide sequence: TGTGCCAGCAGTGAGGGCGGAGACAGTTTCAATCAGCCCCAGCATTTT.

The chain joins TRBV9 to TRBJ1-4; no reliable D call. V dropped 7 bases and J dropped 5 bases, with 12 bases sitting between them. The CDR3 has 13 residues. Germline lookup yields CDR1 SGDLS and CDR2 YYNGEE. The CDR3 reads CASRGGPNEKLFF. The CDR3 bases are TGTGCCAGCCGAGGAGGGCCCAATGAAAAACTGTTTTTT.

The chain couples TRBV28 to TRBJ1-2; D might be TRBD1 (6 bases). The CDR3 covers 16 residues. In germline, CDR1 is MDHEN, CDR2 SYDVKM. V was shortened by 9 bases and J by 2 bases, with 22 bases between the two germline ends. The CDR3 sequence: CASIPSLGHGNYGYTF. In nucleotides, the CDR3 is TGTGCCAGTATCCCTTCTTTGGGACACGGAAACTATGGCTACACCTTC.

V gene TRBV10-3 combines with J gene TRBJ2-6; the D gene is possibly TRBD2 (5 bases). V lost 1 base and J lost 0, with 16 bases in between. Germline V gives CDR1 ENHRY, CDR2 SYGVKD. The CDR3 has 19 residues. CDR3: CAISEFPGDYVSGANVLTF. Written as DNA, the CDR3 is TGTGCCATCAGTGAGTTCCCCGGGGATTACGTCTCTGGGGCCAACGTCCTGACTTTC.

The genes are TRBV28 and TRBJ1-2; D gene unclear. Germline V gene sequence: CDR1 MDHEN, CDR2 SYDVKM. Between the trimmed V and J ends, which lost 10 bases and 3 bases, there was a span of 12 bases. CDR3 length: 12 amino acids. CDR3 protein: CATRTDYYGYTF. CDR3 sequence (DNA): TGTGCCACCCGGACGGACTACTATGGCTACACCTTC.

The count of this clone is one. The rearrangement joins TRBV5-1 to TRBJ1-5; D gene unclear. This CDR3 is built from 16 residues. With 2 bases removed from V and 4 bases from J, the gap between germline ends came to 16 bases. CDR1 and CDR2 (germline): SGHRS, YFSETQ. The CDR3 DNA follows: TGCGCCAGCAGCTTTCGGAGTGATACGACGAATCAGCCCCAGCATTTT. As protein: CASSFRSDTTNQPQHF.

This clone was recorded only once. V gene TRBV5-1 combines with J gene TRBJ2-2, with TRBD2 matching 7 bases. Trimming at V came to 5 bases and at J to 1 base, leaving 26 bases not matched to a gene. The CDR3 sequence is 22 residues long. CDR1 and CDR2 from the germline V gene are SGHRS and YFSETQ. The CDR3 is CASRLQSFLIGVTSLNTGELFF. CDR3 DNA sequence: TGCGCCAGCAGATTACAAAGCTTCTTAATTGGAGTGACTAGCCTGAACACCGGGGAGCTGTTTTTT.

This clone occurred a few times. V and J are TRBV27 and TRBJ1-2; 7 nucleotides align to TRBD1. Germline V gene lookup returns CDR1 MNHEY and CDR2 SMNVEV (reference sequence). The CDR3 runs to 12 residues. V dropped 8 bases and J dropped 7; count of bases not matched to a gene: 7. The CDR3 DNA is TGTGCCAGCCGAAGGGACAGCGGTGGCTACACCTTC. Protein sequence: CASRRDSGGYTF.

This chain connects TRBV5-4 to TRBJ1-5; D is perhaps TRBD1 (5 bases). CDR3 length: 14 amino acids. The germline gives CDR1 SGHNT, CDR2 YYREEE (reference sequence). V was shortened by 2 bases and J by 2 bases, with 8 bases between the two germline ends. DNA for the CDR3: TGTGCCAGCAGCTTCGACAGAGGCAATCAGCCCCAGCATTTT. The encoded protein is CASSFDRGNQPQHF.

This chain uses TRBV10-3 with TRBJ1-5; D might be TRBD1 (5 bases). CDR1 ENHRY and CDR2 SYGVKD come from the germline V gene. The CDR3 length is 14 residues. Trimming left V 3 bases short and J 0 bases short, with 6 bases between. DNA for the CDR3: TGTGCCATCAGTGACGGGGGTAGCAATCAGCCCCAGCATTTT. This encodes CAISDGGSNQPQHF.

The chain links TRBV10-3 to TRBJ2-3; 10 positions agree with TRBD2. This CDR3 comprises 16 residues. V lost 10 bases, J lost 4 bases, and 14 bases stayed unmatched. Germline assignment: CDR1 ENHRY and CDR2 SYGVKD. CDR3 residues: CATSGLAGAGPDTQYF. CDR3 nucleotide sequence: TGTGCCACCTCGGGGCTAGCGGGAGCAGGACCAGATACGCAGTATTTT.

With respect to this clone: The limits of the CDR3 on the DNA are not certain, so only TCRdb's listed CDR3 is given. The chain carries TRBV9 and TRBJ2-5; TRBD2 was called by the table and not checked on the DNA. Looked up from germline, CDR1 is SGDLS and CDR2 is YYNGEE. The CDR3 is 17 amino acids in total, end residues counted. CDR3 region: CASSVVASGSFLETQYF.